A selection of T cell receptor beta chains follows, all from one sample in a study of identical twins. In TCRdb, the 5' RACE reads were re-called with MiXCR into one record per CDR3 protein. The table lists some 590,000 distinct CDR3 sequences, approximately 9.6% of them singletons. These data were likewise used in another study, on yellow fever vaccine responses in identical twins.

Source material: PBMCs. These receptors came from a woman aged 18-29 years in good health. Each CDR3 is given with its conserved first and last residue. D genes are given only for firm matches. Expanded clones are given a class, and other clones once, few, many or no size at all.

j_gene: TRBJ2-2; v_gene: TRBV6-5; abundance: few; d_gene: TRBD1; CDR3aa: CASSYGPGGNTGELFF; CDR3nt: TGTGCCAGCAGTTACGGGCCAGGGGGAAACACCGGGGAGCTGTTTTTT
j_gene: TRBJ2-3; v_gene: TRBV20-1; abundance: -; d_gene: -; CDR3aa: CSAPRGDTQYF; CDR3nt: TGCAGTGCCCCCCGGGGGGATACGCAGTATTTT
j_gene: TRBJ2-5; v_gene: TRBV7-2; abundance: -; d_gene: -; CDR3aa: CASSLFLTVQETQYF; CDR3nt: TGTGCCAGCAGCTTATTCTTGACAGTGCAAGAGACCCAGTACTTC
j_gene: TRBJ2-2; v_gene: TRBV10-3; abundance: many; d_gene: -; CDR3aa: CAISQGSGDTGELFF; CDR3nt: TGTGCCATCAGTCAGGGGTCGGGAGACACCGGGGAGCTGTTTTTT
j_gene: TRBJ2-7; v_gene: TRBV4-1; abundance: -; d_gene: TRBD2; CDR3aa: CASSQDMGTGELSTSGSYEQYF; CDR3nt: TGCGCCAGCAGCCAAGATATGGGGACAGGCGAACTTTCGACTAGCGGGAGTTACGAGCAGTACTTC
j_gene: TRBJ2-3; v_gene: TRBV14; abundance: -; d_gene: -; CDR3aa: CASSKRDFSDTQYF; CDR3nt: TGTGCCAGCAGCAAGAGGGATTTCTCAGATACGCAGTATTTT
j_gene: TRBJ2-7; v_gene: TRBV27; abundance: few; d_gene: TRBD1; CDR3aa: CASSGEDRGPNEQYF; CDR3nt: TGTGCCAGCAGTGGGGAGGACAGGGGGCCCAACGAGCAGTACTTC
j_gene: TRBJ2-2; v_gene: TRBV12-3/TRBV12-4; abundance: many; d_gene: -; CDR3aa: CASRPRAPGELFF; CDR3nt: TGTGCCAGCAGACCCAGGGCCCCCGGGGAGCTGTTTTTT
j_gene: TRBJ2-1; v_gene: TRBV10-3; abundance: -; d_gene: TRBD2; CDR3aa: CAIRPSAGGPGNEQFF; CDR3nt: TGTGCCATCAGACCTAGCGCGGGAGGGCCTGGGAATGAGCAGTTCTTC
j_gene: TRBJ2-1; v_gene: TRBV14; abundance: -; d_gene: TRBD2; CDR3aa: CASSTDLGTSGTFYNEQFF; CDR3nt: TGTGCCAGCAGCACAGATCTCGGGACTAGCGGGACGTTCTACAATGAGCAGTTCTTC
j_gene: TRBJ2-3; v_gene: TRBV29-1; abundance: -; d_gene: -; CDR3aa: CSVEDEVIRDGGTDTQYF; CDR3nt: TGCAGCGTTGAAGATGAGGTCATCCGGGACGGAGGCACAGATACGCAGTATTTT
j_gene: TRBJ2-1; v_gene: TRBV24-1; abundance: -; d_gene: TRBD2; CDR3aa: CATSDLSGSGRVDEQFF; CDR3nt: TGTGCCACCAGTGATTTGTCAGGTAGCGGGAGAGTCGATGAGCAGTTCTTC
j_gene: TRBJ2-2; v_gene: TRBV28; abundance: -; d_gene: -; CDR3aa: CASSRTRQVTGELFF; CDR3nt: TGTGCCAGCAGTCGTACACGGCAGGTCACCGGGGAGCTGTTTTTT
j_gene: TRBJ2-1; v_gene: TRBV29-1; abundance: many; d_gene: TRBD2; CDR3aa: CSVSGRAGNEQFF; CDR3nt: TGCAGCGTTAGCGGGAGGGCCGGTAATGAGCAGTTCTTC
j_gene: TRBJ2-7; v_gene: TRBV19; abundance: -; d_gene: TRBD2; CDR3aa: CASSISSWTSGSYEQYF; CDR3nt: TGTGCCAGTAGTATATCGTCCTGGACTAGCGGATCCTACGAGCAGTACTTC
j_gene: TRBJ2-2; v_gene: TRBV4-1; abundance: few; d_gene: -; CDR3aa: CASSLNDGDNTGELFF; CDR3nt: TGCGCCAGCAGCCTTAACGACGGGGACAACACCGGGGAGCTGTTTTTT
j_gene: TRBJ2-7; v_gene: TRBV12-3/TRBV12-4; abundance: many; d_gene: -; CDR3aa: CASSYAPLPTYEQYF; CDR3nt: TGTGCCAGCAGTTATGCCCCCCTCCCCACCTACGAGCAGTACTTC
j_gene: TRBJ2-7; v_gene: TRBV10-3; abundance: few; d_gene: -; CDR3aa: CAISGKGPAEQYF; CDR3nt: TGTGCCATCAGTGGAAAGGGACCTGCCGAGCAGTACTTC
j_gene: TRBJ1-1; v_gene: TRBV24-1; abundance: -; d_gene: TRBD1; CDR3aa: CATSDLGTGEAFF; CDR3nt: TGTGCCACCAGTGATCTAGGGACAGGTGAAGCTTTCTTT
j_gene: TRBJ2-7; v_gene: TRBV2; abundance: -; d_gene: -; CDR3aa: CANSVSGIGYYEQYF; CDR3nt: TGTGCCAACAGTGTTTCCGGGATCGGGTACTACGAGCAGTACTTC
j_gene: TRBJ2-3; v_gene: TRBV5-1; abundance: -; d_gene: TRBD1; CDR3aa: CASSFRDRGSDTQYF; CDR3nt: TGCGCCAGCAGCTTCCGGGACAGGGGTTCAGATACGCAGTATTTT
j_gene: TRBJ2-5; v_gene: TRBV20-1; abundance: many; d_gene: TRBD2; CDR3aa: CSAAGLGVQGETQYF; CDR3nt: TGCAGTGCCGCGGGACTAGGGGTTCAAGGAGAGACCCAGTACTTC